This entry is about one T cell receptor beta chain. Its cognate antigen is unknown. This specimen belongs to a study of T cell repertoires in cytomegalovirus infection. Background on the study: CMV infection plus the matching HLA type was flagged by public TCR beta signatures.

In TCRdb, the reads were re-called with MiXCR into one record per CDR3 protein. The sample holds some 150,000 distinct CDR3 sequences, about 20% seen once. CDR1 ENHRY and CDR2 SYGVKD come from the germline V gene. Trimming pared 4 bases from V and 2 bases from J, leaving 6 bases between. CDR3 length: 14 residues. Study findings and constraints: What dominated the ex vivo response were HLA-C-restricted CMV-specific TCR beta clonotypes.

This sequence was found in a human donor in good health (CMV status not recorded). Some clones in this sample may be carry-over from other donors' samples. Sequencing was done on a sample of PBMCs. This chain links TRBV10-3 with TRBJ2-6; D uncertain. The CDR3 loop is CAISVGAGANVLTF. CDR3 bases: TGTGCCATCAGTGTTGGGGCTGGGGCCAACGTCCTGACTTTC.